This T cell receptor beta chain appears in the sequencing data of a study of blood T cells in healthy people across ages. Study observations and caveats: Since the PBMCs were unsorted, naive and antigen-experienced cells could not be conclusively compared. Older age coincided with a roughly linear decline in TCR beta diversity per million T cells.

V was shortened by 7 bases and J by 11 bases, with 20 bases between the two germline ends. The CDR3 consists of 13 residues. A note on this clonotype: Its specificity is not known.

A second about 6 to 12 cycle PCR used barcoded and J-beta primers. TCRdb used MiXCR to reprocess the 5' RACE reads, holding one entry per CDR3 protein. In the table there are around 1,800,000 distinct CDR3 sequences, about 39% of which are singletons. The chain carries TRBV12-3 or TRBV12-4 and TRBJ2-5; D gene unclear. The sample taken for sequencing was blood. The source is a human donor in good health. The DNA for the CDR3 is TGTGCCAGCATGGCCGGGTCCTACAATGAGCAGTACTTC. It translates to CASMAGSYNEQYF.